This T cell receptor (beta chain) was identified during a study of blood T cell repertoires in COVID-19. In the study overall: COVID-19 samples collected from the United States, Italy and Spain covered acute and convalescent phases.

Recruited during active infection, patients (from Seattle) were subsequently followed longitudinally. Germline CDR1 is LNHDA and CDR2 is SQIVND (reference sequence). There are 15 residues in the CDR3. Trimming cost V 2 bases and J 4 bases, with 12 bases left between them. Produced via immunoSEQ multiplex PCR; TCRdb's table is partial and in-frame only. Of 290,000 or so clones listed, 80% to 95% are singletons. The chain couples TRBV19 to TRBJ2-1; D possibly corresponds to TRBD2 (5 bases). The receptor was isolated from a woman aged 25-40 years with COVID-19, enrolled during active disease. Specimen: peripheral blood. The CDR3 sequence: CASSIKASQYNEQFF. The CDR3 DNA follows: TGTGCCAGTAGTATAAAGGCTAGCCAGTACAATGAGCAGTTCTTC.